The 12 T cell receptor beta chains listed next were all sequenced from one sample in a study of blood T cells in healthy people across ages. The second PCR ran roughly 6 to 12 cycles with a sample-barcoded 5' primer and J-beta primers. TCRdb reprocessed the 5' RACE reads via MiXCR and lists one record per CDR3 protein. The sample lists about 1.6 million distinct CDR3 sequences, roughly 32% occurring once. What was sequenced was blood. These receptors were collected from a woman younger than 45 in good health.

This clonotype was recorded only once. The CDR3 bases are TGTGCCTGGAGTTTTTATCCCGGACAGAGCACTGAAGCTTTCTTT. Translated, it gives CAWSFYPGQSTEAFF. This rearrangement joins TRBV30 to TRBJ1-1, with D perhaps TRBD1 (6 bases). Trimming removed 2 bases from V and 4 bases from J, with 17 bases in between. The CDR3 is made up of 15 amino acids. The V gene's germline CDR1 is GTSNPN and CDR2 SVGIG (reference sequence).

This clonotype appeared once. This chain uses TRBV7-2 with TRBJ2-2; D not resolved. CDR1 and CDR2 from the germline V gene are SGHTA and FQGNSA. V lost 0 bases to trimming and J lost 0 bases, with 5 bases between them. The CDR3 is 15 residues long. The CDR3 region has the DNA TGTGCCAGCAGCTTAGCAATGTCGAACACCGGGGAGCTGTTTTTT. Translated, it gives CASSLAMSNTGELFF.

V gene TRBV5-6 combines with J gene TRBJ2-3; TRBD1 might be the D (5 bases). V lost 4 bases and J 11 bases, leaving 29 bases between the germline ends. The CDR3 is 17 residues long. Germline-derived CDR1 and CDR2 are SGHDT and YYEEEE. CDR3 region: CASSPWGEVAQGVEQYF. CDR3 in DNA: TGTGCCAGCAGCCCCTGGGGCGAAGTAGCCCAAGGGGTCGAGCAGTATTTT.

In this sample, this clonotype turned up a few times. This chain connects TRBV20-1 to TRBJ2-7, with TRBD2 matching over 11 bases. Germline trimming cut 3 bases from V and 0 bases from J; bases unmatched to any gene: 4. Germline CDR1 is DFQATT and CDR2 is SNEGSKA (reference sequence). The CDR3 length is 15 residues. The CDR3 protein is CSARGTSGLSYEQYF. The CDR3 DNA reads TGCAGTGCTAGGGGGACTAGCGGACTCTCCTACGAGCAGTACTTC.

In its sample, this clonotype was seen a few times. The chain is built from TRBV12-3 or TRBV12-4 and TRBJ2-1; no clear D gene. The CDR3 has 15 residues. With 2 bases removed from V and 6 bases from J, the gap between germline ends came to 14 bases. The CDR3 region is CASSLSHPRANEQFF. CDR3 DNA: TGTGCCAGCAGTTTATCGCATCCACGAGCCAATGAGCAGTTCTTC.

There are a few counts of this clonotype. V and J are TRBV9 and TRBJ1-6, with a tentative D call TRBD1 (6 bases). V lost 0 bases and J lost 5, with 6 bases in between. Germline V lookup: CDR1 SGDLS, CDR2 YYNGEE. CDR3 length: 14 residues. CDR3 bases: TGTGCCAGCAGCGTAGAGGGGGATAATTCACCCCTCCACTTT. Translating gives CASSVEGDNSPLHF.

In this sample, this clonotype turned up many times. One end of the junction varies from germline; a read error may be responsible. The chain links TRBV7-9 to TRBJ2-7; 9 bases line up with TRBD1. This CDR3 region has 14 residues. Germline lookup yields CDR1 SEHNR and CDR2 FQNEAQ (reference sequence). The CDR3 region is CASSLGQGVHEQYF. The CDR3 DNA sequence: TGCGCCAGCAGCTTGGGACAGGGAGTCCACGAGCAGTACTTC.

The chain has TRBV18 and TRBJ1-1; D is undetermined. The ends were cut back, 3 bases at V and 1 base at J, with 9 bases in the middle. Germline CDR1 and CDR2: KGHSH and LQKENI. This CDR3 comprises 14 residues. CDR3: CASSPNAANTEAFF. The CDR3 coding sequence is TGTGCCAGCTCACCCAATGCCGCGAACACTGAAGCTTTCTTT. Complete variable domain (other parts from reference TRBV18 and TRBJ1-1): NAGVMQNPRHLVRRRGQEARLRCSPMKGHSHVYWYRQLPEEGLKFMVYLQKENIIDESGMPKERFSAEFPKEGPSILRIQQVVRGDSAAYFCASSPNAANTEAFFGQGTRLTVV.

V is TRBV2 and J is TRBJ1-1; D is undetermined. Germline V gene sequence: CDR1 SNHLY, CDR2 FYNNEI. The CDR3 contains 16 residues. Trimming cost V 2 bases and J 5 bases, with 18 bases left between them. Here the CDR3 reads CASSELIRGRRTEAFF. CDR3 DNA: TGTGCCAGCAGTGAATTGATCCGCGGCCGCAGGACTGAAGCTTTCTTT.

This clonotype was seen many times. A junction boundary mismatches the germline segment, possibly from a read error. The gene calls are TRBV5-1 and TRBJ2-5; the D gene is possibly TRBD2 (6 bases). CDR3 length: 14 amino acids. CDR1 is SGHRS and CDR2 is YFSETQ in the germline V gene. CDR3 sequence (DNA): TGTGCCAGCAGCCAGGCAGGGACTCAAGAGACCCAGTACTTC. Amino acids: CASSQAGTQETQYF.

This chain links TRBV27 with TRBJ1-2, with 8 nucleotides matching TRBD1. CDR1 and CDR2 from the germline V gene are MNHEY and SMNVEV (reference sequence). The CDR3 is 16 amino acids. V was clipped by 3 bases and J by 8 bases; unmatched bases: 14. In DNA, the CDR3 is TGTGCCAGCAGTTTCCGGCTTTGGACAGGGATGGGGGGCTACACCTTC. Residues: CASSFRLWTGMGGYTF.

The rearrangement joins TRBV25-1 to TRBJ1-2; D remains ambiguous. This CDR3 has 14 residues. V dropped 0 bases and J dropped 2 bases, with 7 bases sitting between them. Germline V CDR1 and CDR2: MGHDK, SYGVNS. The CDR3 loop is CASSEYQGNYGYTF. In nucleotides, the CDR3 is TGTGCCAGCAGTGAATATCAAGGGAACTATGGCTACACCTTC.